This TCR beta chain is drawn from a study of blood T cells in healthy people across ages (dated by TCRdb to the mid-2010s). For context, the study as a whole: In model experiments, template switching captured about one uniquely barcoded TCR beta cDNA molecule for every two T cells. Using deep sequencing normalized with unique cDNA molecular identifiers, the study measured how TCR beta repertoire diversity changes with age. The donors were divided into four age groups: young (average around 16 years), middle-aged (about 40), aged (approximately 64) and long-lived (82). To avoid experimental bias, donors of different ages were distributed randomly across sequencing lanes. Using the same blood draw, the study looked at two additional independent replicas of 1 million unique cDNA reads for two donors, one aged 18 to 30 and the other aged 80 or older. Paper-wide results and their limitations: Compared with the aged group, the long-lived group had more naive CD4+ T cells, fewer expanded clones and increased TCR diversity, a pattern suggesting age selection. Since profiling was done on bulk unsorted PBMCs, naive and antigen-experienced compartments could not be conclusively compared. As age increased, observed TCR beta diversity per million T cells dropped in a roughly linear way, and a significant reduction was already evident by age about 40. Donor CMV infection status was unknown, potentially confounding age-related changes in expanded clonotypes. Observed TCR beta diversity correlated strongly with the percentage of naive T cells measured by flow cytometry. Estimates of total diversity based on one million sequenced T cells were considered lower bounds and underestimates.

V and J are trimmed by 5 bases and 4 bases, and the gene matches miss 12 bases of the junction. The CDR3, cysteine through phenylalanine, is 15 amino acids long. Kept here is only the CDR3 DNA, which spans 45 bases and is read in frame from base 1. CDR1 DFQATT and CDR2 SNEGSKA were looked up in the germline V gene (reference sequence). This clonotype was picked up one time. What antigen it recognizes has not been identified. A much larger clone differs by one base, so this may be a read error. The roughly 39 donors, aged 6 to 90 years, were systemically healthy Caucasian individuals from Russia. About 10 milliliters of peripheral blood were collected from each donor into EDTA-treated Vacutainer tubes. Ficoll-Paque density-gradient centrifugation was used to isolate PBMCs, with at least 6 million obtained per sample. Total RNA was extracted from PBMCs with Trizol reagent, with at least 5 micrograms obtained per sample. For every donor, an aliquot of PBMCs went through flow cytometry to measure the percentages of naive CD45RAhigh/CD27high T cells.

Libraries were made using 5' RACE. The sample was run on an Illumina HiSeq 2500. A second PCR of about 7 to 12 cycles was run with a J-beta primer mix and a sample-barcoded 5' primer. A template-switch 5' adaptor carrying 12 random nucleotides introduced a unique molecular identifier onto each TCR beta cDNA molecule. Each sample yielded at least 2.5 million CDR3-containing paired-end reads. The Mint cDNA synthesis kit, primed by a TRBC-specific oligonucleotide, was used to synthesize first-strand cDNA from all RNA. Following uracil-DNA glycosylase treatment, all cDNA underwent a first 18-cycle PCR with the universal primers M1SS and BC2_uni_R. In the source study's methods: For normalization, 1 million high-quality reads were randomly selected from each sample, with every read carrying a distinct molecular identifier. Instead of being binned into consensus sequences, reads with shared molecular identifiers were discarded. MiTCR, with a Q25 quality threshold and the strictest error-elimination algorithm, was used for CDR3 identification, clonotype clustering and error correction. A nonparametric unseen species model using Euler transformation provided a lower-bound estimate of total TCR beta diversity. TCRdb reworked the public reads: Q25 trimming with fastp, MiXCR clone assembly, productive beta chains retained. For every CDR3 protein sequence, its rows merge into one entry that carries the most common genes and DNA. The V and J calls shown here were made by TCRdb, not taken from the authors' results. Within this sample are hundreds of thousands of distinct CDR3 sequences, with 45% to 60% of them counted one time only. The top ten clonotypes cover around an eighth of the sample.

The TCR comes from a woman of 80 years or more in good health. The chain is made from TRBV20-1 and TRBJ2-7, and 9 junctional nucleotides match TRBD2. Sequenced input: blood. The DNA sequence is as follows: TGCAGTGCTGCACCTAGCGGGAAAGGGATGTACGAGCAGTACTTC. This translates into CSAAPSGKGMYEQYF.